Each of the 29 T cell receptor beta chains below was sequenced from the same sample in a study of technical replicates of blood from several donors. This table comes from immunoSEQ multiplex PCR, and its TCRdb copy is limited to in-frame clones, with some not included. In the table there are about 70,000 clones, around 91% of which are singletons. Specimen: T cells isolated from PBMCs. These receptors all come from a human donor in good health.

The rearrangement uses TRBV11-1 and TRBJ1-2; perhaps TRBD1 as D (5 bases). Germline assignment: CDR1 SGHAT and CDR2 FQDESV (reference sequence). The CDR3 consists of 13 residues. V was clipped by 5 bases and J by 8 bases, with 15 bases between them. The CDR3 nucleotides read TGTGCCAGCAGCCCTGGGGACTCAGGAGGCTACACCTTC. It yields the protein CASSPGDSGGYTF.

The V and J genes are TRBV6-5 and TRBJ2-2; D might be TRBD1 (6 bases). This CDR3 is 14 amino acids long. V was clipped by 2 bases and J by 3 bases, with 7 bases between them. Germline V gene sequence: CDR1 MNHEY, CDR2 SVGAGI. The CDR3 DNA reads TGTGCCAGCAGTTACACAGGGTACACCGGGGAGCTGTTTTTT. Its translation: CASSYTGYTGELFF.

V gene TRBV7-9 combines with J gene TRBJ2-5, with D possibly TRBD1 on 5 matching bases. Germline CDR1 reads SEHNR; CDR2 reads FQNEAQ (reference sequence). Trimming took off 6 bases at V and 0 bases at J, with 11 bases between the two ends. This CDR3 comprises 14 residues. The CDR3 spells CASSPRQYQETQYF. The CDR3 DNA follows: TGTGCCAGCAGTCCGAGACAGTACCAAGAGACCCAGTACTTC.

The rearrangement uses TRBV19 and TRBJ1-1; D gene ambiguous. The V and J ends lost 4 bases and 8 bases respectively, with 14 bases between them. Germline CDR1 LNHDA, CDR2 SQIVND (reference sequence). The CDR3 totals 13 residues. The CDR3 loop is CASSTGGSIEAFF. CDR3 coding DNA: TGTGCCAGTAGTACAGGCGGGTCCATCGAAGCTTTCTTT.

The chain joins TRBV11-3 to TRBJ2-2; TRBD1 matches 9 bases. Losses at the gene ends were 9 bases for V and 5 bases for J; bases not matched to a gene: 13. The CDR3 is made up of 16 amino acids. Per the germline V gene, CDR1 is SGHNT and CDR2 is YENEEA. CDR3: CASPGQGRFGTGELFF. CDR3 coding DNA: TGTGCCAGTCCGGGACAGGGTCGTTTCGGAACCGGGGAGCTGTTTTTT.

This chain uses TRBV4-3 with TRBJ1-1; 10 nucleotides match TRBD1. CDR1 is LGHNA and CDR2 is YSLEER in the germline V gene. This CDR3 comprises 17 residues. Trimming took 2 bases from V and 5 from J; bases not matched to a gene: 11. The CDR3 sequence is CASSQSMGTGVWTEAFF. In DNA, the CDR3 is TGCGCCAGCAGCCAATCGATGGGGACAGGGGTGTGGACTGAAGCTTTCTTT.

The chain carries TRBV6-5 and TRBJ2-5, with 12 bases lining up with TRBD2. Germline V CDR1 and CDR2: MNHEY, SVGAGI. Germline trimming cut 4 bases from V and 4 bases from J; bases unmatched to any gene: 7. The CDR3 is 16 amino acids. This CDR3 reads CASSSPGLAGLETQYF. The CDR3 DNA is TGTGCCAGCAGTTCTCCGGGACTAGCGGGTTTAGAGACCCAGTACTTC.

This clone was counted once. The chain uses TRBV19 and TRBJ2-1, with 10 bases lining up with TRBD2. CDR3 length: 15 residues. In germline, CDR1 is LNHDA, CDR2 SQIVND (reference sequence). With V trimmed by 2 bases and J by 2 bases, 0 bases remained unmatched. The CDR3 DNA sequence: TGTGCCAGTAGTATAACTAGCGGGGCCTACAATGAGCAGTTCTTC. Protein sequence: CASSITSGAYNEQFF.

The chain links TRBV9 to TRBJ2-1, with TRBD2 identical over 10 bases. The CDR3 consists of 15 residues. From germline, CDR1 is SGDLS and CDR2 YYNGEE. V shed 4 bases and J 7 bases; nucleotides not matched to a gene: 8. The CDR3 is CASSPPSGSLNEQFF. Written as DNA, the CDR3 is TGTGCCAGCAGCCCTCCTAGCGGGAGTCTTAATGAGCAGTTCTTC.

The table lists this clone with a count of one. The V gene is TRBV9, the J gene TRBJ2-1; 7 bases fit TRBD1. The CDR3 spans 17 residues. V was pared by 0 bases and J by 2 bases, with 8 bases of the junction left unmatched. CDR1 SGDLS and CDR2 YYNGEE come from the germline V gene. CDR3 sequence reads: CASSVVRRGLAYNEQFF. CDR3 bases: TGTGCCAGCAGCGTAGTAAGAAGGGGGCTGGCCTACAATGAGCAGTTCTTC.

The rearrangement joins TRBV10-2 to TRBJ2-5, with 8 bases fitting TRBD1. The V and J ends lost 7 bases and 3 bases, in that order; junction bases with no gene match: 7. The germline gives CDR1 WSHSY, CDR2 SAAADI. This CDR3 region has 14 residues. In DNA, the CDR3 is TGCGCCAGCACCCAACAGGGGGGAGAAGAGACCCAGTACTTC. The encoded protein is CASTQQGGEETQYF.

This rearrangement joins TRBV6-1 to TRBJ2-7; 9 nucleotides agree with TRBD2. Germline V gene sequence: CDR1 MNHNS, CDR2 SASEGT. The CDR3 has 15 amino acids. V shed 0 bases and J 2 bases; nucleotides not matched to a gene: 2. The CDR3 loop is CASSEARLAAYEQYF. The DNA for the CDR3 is TGTGCCAGCAGTGAAGCGCGACTAGCGGCCTACGAGCAGTACTTC.

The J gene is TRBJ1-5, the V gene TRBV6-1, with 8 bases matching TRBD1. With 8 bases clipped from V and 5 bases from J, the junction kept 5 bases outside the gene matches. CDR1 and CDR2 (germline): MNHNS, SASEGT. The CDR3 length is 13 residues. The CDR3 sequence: CASLGTGDQPQHF. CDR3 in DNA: TGTGCCAGCCTCGGGACAGGAGATCAGCCCCAGCATTTT.

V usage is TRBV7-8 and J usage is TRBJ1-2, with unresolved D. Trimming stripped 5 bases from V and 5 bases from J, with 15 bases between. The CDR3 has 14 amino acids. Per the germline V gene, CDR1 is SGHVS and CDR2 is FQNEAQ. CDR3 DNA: TGTGCCAGCAGCCCACTTGTCATTCCTTATGGCTACACCTTC. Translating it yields CASSPLVIPYGYTF.

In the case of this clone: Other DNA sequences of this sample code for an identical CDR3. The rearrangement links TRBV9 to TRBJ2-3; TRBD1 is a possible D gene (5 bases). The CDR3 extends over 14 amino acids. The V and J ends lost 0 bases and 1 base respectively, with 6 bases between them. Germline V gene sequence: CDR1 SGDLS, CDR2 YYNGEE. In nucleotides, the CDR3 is TGTGCCAGCAGCGTAGTAGGGGGCACAGATACGCAGTATTTT. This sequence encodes CASSVVGGTDTQYF.

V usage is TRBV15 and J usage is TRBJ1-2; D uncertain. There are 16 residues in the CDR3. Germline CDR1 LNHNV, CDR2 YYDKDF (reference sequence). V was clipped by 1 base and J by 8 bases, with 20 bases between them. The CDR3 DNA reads TGTGCCACCAGCAGAGCTCCTTTGGGAGGAATTGTGGGCTACACCTTC. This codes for CATSRAPLGGIVGYTF.

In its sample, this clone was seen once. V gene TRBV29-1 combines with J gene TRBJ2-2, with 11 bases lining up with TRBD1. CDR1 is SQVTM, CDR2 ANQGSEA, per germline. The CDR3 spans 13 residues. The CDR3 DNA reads TGCACCGGTGGACAGGGGGCGGGCGGGGAGCTGTTTTTT. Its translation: CTGGQGAGGELFF.

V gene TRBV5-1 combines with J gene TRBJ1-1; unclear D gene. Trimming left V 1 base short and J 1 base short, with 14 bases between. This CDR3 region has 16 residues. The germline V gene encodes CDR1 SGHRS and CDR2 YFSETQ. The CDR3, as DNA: TGCGCCAGCAGCTTGTCATCCAGGTCTGGGAACACTGAAGCTTTCTTT. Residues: CASSLSSRSGNTEAFF.

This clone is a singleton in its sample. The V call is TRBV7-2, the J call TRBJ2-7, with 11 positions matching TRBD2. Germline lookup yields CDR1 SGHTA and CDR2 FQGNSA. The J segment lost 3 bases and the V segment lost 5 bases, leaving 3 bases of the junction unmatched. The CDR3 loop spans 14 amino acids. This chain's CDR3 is CASSHTSGSYEQYF. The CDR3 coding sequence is TGTGCCAGCAGCCATACTAGCGGGAGCTACGAGCAGTACTTC.

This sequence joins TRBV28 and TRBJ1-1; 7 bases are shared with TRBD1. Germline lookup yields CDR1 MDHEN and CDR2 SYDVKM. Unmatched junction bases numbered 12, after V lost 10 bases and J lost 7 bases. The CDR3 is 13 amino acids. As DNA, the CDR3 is TGTGCCATTACAGGGGAAAGCAGGATTGAAGCTTTCTTT. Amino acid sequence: CAITGESRIEAFF.

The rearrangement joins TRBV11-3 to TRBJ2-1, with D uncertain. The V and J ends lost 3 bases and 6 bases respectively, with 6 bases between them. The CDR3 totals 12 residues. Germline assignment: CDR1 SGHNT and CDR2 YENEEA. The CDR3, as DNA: TGTGCCAGCAGCTTCCTGTCCAATGAGCAGTTCTTC. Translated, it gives CASSFLSNEQFF.

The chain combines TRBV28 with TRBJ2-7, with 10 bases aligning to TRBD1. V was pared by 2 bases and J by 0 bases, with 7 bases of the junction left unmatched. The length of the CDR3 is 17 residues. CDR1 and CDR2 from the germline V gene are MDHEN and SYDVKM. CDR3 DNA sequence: TGTGCCAGCAGTTTACCAACCGGGACAGGGGCCTCCTACGAGCAGTACTTC. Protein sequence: CASSLPTGTGASYEQYF.

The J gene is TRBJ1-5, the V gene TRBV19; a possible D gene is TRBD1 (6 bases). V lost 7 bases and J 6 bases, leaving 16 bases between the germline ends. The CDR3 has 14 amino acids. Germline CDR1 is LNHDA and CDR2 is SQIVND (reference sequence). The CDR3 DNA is TGTGCCAGTATTAGCACAGGGCTGGGTCAGCCCCAGCATTTT. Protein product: CASISTGLGQPQHF. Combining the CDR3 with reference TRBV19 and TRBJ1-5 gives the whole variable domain DGGITQSPKYLFRKEGQNVTLSCEQNLNHDAMYWYRQDPGQGLRLIYYSQIVNDFQKGDIAEGYSVSREKKESFPLTVTSAQKNPTAFYLCASISTGLGQPQHFGDGTRLSIL.

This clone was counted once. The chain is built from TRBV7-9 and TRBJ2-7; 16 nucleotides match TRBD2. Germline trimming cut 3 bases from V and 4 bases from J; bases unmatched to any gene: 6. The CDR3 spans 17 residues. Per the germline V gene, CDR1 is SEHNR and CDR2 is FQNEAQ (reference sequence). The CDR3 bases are TGTGCCAGCAGCTTGGACGGGACTAGCGGGAGGGTATACGAGCAGTACTTC. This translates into CASSLDGTSGRVYEQYF.

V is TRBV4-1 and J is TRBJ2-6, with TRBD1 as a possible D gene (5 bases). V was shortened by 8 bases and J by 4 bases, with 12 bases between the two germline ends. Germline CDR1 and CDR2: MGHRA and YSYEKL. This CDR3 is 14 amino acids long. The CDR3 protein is CASLDPGGANVLTF. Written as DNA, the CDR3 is TGCGCCAGCCTTGACCCAGGGGGGGCCAACGTCCTGACTTTC.

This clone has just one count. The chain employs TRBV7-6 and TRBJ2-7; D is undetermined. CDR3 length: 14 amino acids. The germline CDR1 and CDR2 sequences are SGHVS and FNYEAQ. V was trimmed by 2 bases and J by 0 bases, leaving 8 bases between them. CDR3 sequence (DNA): TGTGCCAGCAGCTTACAACAGACCTCCTACGAGCAGTACTTC. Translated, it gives CASSLQQTSYEQYF. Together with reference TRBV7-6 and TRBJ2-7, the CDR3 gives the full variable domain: GAGVSQSPRYKVTKRGQDVALRCDPISGHVSLYWYRQALGQGPEFLTYFNYEAQQDKSGLPNDRFSAERPEGSISTLTIQRTEQRDSAMYRCASSLQQTSYEQYFGPGTRLTVT.

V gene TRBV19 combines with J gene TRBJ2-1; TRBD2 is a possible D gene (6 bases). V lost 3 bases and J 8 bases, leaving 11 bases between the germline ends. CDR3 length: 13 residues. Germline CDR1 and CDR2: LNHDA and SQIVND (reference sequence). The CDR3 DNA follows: TGTGCCAGTAGTATTTGGGGGGTGGATGAGCAGTTCTTC. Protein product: CASSIWGVDEQFF.

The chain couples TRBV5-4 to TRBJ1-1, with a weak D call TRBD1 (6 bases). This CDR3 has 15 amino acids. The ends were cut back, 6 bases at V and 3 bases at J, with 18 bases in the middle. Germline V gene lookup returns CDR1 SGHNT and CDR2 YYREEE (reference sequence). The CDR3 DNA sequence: TGTGCCAGCACCCGGGGGGGCGCCTCGTACACTGAAGCTTTCTTT. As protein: CASTRGGASYTEAFF.

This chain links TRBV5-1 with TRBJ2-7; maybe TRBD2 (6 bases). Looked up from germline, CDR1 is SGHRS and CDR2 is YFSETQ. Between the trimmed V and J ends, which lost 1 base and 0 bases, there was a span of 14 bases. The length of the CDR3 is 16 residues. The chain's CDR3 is CASSLWEDHLSYEQYF. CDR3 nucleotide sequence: TGCGCCAGCAGCTTGTGGGAGGATCACCTCTCCTACGAGCAGTACTTC.